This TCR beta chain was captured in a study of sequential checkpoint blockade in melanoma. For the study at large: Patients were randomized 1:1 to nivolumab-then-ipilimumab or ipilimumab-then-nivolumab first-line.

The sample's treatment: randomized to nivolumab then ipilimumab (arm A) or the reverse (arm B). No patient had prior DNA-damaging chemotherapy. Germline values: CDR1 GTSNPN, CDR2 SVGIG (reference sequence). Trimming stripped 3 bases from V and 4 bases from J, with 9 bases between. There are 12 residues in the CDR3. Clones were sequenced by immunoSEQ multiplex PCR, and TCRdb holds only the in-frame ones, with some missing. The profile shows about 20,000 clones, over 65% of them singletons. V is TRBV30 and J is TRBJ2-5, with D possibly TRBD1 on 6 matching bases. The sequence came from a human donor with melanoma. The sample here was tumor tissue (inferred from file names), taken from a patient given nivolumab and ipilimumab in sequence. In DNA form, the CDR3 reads TGTGCCTGGAGCCCCAGGGGAGAGACCCAGTACTTC. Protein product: CAWSPRGETQYF.